This TCR beta chain was recorded in a study of PD-1 blockade in classical Hodgkin lymphoma. Clones were sequenced by immunoSEQ multiplex PCR, and TCRdb holds only the in-frame ones, with some missing. Here the sample spans 110,000 or so clones, roughly nine tenths being singletons. Points on this clone: The antigen is undetermined.

Study-wide results and caveats: Those achieving complete response showed baseline diversity like newly diagnosed patients. Any patient who commenced nivolumab under 1 year after ASCT was excluded. Baseline TCR diversity was reportedly lower in newly diagnosed patients than healthy donors.

The CDR3 length is 11 residues. V lost 6 bases to trimming and J lost 2 bases, with 7 bases between them. Per germline, CDR1 SQVTM and CDR2 ANQGSEA. Time point indicated: cycle 4 day 1 (C4D1), after about 6 weeks of nivolumab. The patients all showed relapse after autologous stem cell transplantation, while their brentuximab vedotin exposure varied. Best response was recorded as complete response, partial response or progressive disease. The gene calls are TRBV29-1 and TRBJ2-5; the D is unclear. The sequence was collected from a human donor with classical Hodgkin lymphoma. The sequences come from peripheral blood mononuclear cells (PBMCs), collected before the fourth cycle of nivolumab. The CDR3 region is CSVNRQETQYF. The DNA for the CDR3 is TGCAGCGTGAATAGACAAGAGACCCAGTACTTC.